The 7 T cell receptor beta chains listed next were all sequenced from one sample in a study of T cell clonotyping in hematopoietic cell transplantation. Assay: immunoSEQ multiplex PCR; the TCRdb copy retains only in-frame clones and omits some. This sample has 40,000 to 45,000 clones, with 94% found just once. The sample consisted of peripheral blood mononuclear cells. The source of these receptors is a woman in her 50s in good health. Some clones in this sample may be carry-over from other donors' samples.

This clone appeared once. The chain employs TRBV5-1 and TRBJ1-1, with D uncertain. The V end was cut by 0 bases, the J end by 1 base, with 7 bases between. The CDR3 is 14 residues long. The V gene's germline CDR1 is SGHRS and CDR2 YFSETQ. CDR3 DNA: TGCGCCAGCAGCTTGGAGGGAGAGAACACTGAAGCTTTCTTT. Residues: CASSLEGENTEAFF.

The V gene is TRBV7-2, the J gene TRBJ1-5, with D uncertain. Germline V gives CDR1 SGHTA, CDR2 FQGNSA. V was shortened by 6 bases and J by 3 bases, with 15 bases between the two germline ends. There are 15 residues in the CDR3. CDR3 residues: CASRLSGSYNQPQHF. CDR3 in DNA: TGTGCCAGCAGACTCAGCGGGAGCTACAATCAGCCCCAGCATTTT.

The chain employs TRBV4-1 and TRBJ1-6; D is possibly TRBD1 (5 bases). This CDR3 comprises 18 residues. Germline V CDR1 and CDR2: MGHRA, YSYEKL. Trimming shortened V by 1 base and J by 7 bases, and 20 bases separated the two germline ends. CDR3 loop: CASSQAAGGRVGNSPLHF. CDR3 sequence (DNA): TGCGCCAGCAGCCAAGCTGCGGGTGGCAGGGTGGGGAATTCACCCCTCCACTTT.

This clone was seen once. The V call is TRBV5-1, the J call TRBJ1-2, with D perhaps TRBD1 (6 bases). V was cut by 1 base and J by 6 bases, with 10 bases left in between. The germline V gene has CDR1 SGHRS and CDR2 YFSETQ. The CDR3 runs to 13 residues. Written as DNA, the CDR3 is TGCGCCAGCAGCTTGATCAGGGGAAATGGCTACACCTTC. It translates to CASSLIRGNGYTF.

The chain joins TRBV2 to TRBJ1-2; no reliable D call. V lost 0 bases and J lost 4, with 18 bases in between. The CDR3 runs to 17 residues. CDR1 SNHLY and CDR2 FYNNEI come from the germline V gene. The CDR3 is CASSEALLLQIPYGYTF. In DNA form, the CDR3 reads TGTGCCAGCAGTGAAGCGCTTTTATTACAGATCCCCTATGGCTACACCTTC.

The genes are TRBV5-1 and TRBJ2-3; D could derive from TRBD1 or TRBD2 (6 bases each). This CDR3 comprises 15 residues. V was cut by 3 bases and J by 3 bases, with 14 bases left in between. CDR1 SGHRS and CDR2 YFSETQ come from the germline V gene. The CDR3 sequence is CASSSEGGPTDTQYF. The DNA for the CDR3 is TGCGCCAGCAGCTCGGAAGGGGGGCCGACAGATACGCAGTATTTT.

The gene calls are TRBV19 and TRBJ1-2; D is perhaps TRBD1 (6 bases). Trimming took 1 base from V and 6 from J, leaving 12 bases between them. The germline gives CDR1 LNHDA, CDR2 SQIVND (reference sequence). The CDR3 is 14 residues long. The CDR3 is CASSIGKGTNGYTF. For the CDR3, the DNA is TGTGCCAGTAGTATAGGAAAAGGGACAAATGGCTACACCTTC.